Listed below are T cell receptor beta chains from one sample, sequenced in a study of blood T cell repertoires in COVID-19. Data came from immunoSEQ multiplex PCR; TCRdb stores just in-frame clones and leaves some out. Altogether around 57,000 clones are present, 85% to 90% being singletons, with the ten largest covering around 18%. Sequenced: peripheral blood. These receptors originate from a woman aged 80 or over with active COVID-19. Each CDR3 is given with its conserved first and last residue. A D gene is named only where the DNA matches it firmly. Rows may omit the clone size; those that give it use once, few, many or a size class.

v_gene: TRBV4-1
j_gene: TRBJ2-4
d_gene: TRBD2
abundance: -
CDR3nt: TGCGCCAGCAGCCAAGAGGAGCAACGGGGGGGTAAATACATTCAGTACTTC
CDR3aa: CASSQEEQRGGKYIQYF

v_gene: TRBV7-3
j_gene: TRBJ2-4
d_gene: TRBD2
abundance: once
CDR3nt: TGTGCCAGCAGCCCGGGGAGGGGAGGGAACATTCAGTACTTC
CDR3aa: CASSPGRGGNIQYF

v_gene: TRBV5-1
j_gene: TRBJ2-1
d_gene: TRBD2
abundance: -
CDR3nt: TGCGCCAGCAGCTCAGTAGCGGGGGCTAACAATGAGCAGTTCTTC
CDR3aa: CASSSVAGANNEQFF

v_gene: TRBV9
j_gene: TRBJ2-5
d_gene: TRBD2
abundance: -
CDR3nt: TGTGCCAGCAGCCCTCGCTGGGGACCGGGACTAGCGGGAACCCAGTACTTC
CDR3aa: CASSPRWGPGLAGTQYF

v_gene: TRBV18
j_gene: TRBJ2-4
d_gene: -
abundance: once
CDR3nt: TGTGCCAGCTCACCAACAGGGGAGGTTTTAAACATTCAGTACTTC
CDR3aa: CASSPTGEVLNIQYF

v_gene: TRBV7-2
j_gene: TRBJ2-5
d_gene: -
abundance: -
CDR3nt: TGTGCCAGCAGCTCGGTTACGGACCGAGGGGAGACCCAGTACTTC
CDR3aa: CASSSVTDRGETQYF

v_gene: TRBV29-1
j_gene: TRBJ1-1
d_gene: TRBD1
abundance: -
CDR3nt: TGCAGCGTTTGGGACAGGGGAACTGAAGCTTTCTTT
CDR3aa: CSVWDRGTEAFF

v_gene: TRBV4-1
j_gene: TRBJ2-1
d_gene: -
abundance: -
CDR3nt: TGCGCCAGCAGCAACGCTACAGGGTTCCTACCGAATGAGCAGTTCTTC
CDR3aa: CASSNATGFLPNEQFF

v_gene: TRBV4-1
j_gene: TRBJ1-6
d_gene: TRBD1
abundance: -
CDR3nt: TGCGCCAGCAGCTCAGAGAAAACAGGGGGCAGTTCACCCCTCCACTTT
CDR3aa: CASSSEKTGGSSPLHF

v_gene: TRBV27
j_gene: TRBJ2-7
d_gene: TRBD1
abundance: -
CDR3nt: TGTGCCAGCAGTGACAGGGAGAGGTACGAGCAGTACTTC
CDR3aa: CASSDRERYEQYF

v_gene: TRBV3-1/TRBV3-2
j_gene: TRBJ2-7
d_gene: -
abundance: -
CDR3nt: TGTGCCAGCAGCCTCGCGGATTTCGGGGAGCAGTACTTC
CDR3aa: CASSLADFGEQYF

v_gene: TRBV15
j_gene: TRBJ1-1
d_gene: -
abundance: -
CDR3nt: TGTGCCACCAGCAGAGATAGAAACACTGAAGCTTTCTTT
CDR3aa: CATSRDRNTEAFF

v_gene: TRBV6-5
j_gene: TRBJ2-2
d_gene: -
abundance: -
CDR3nt: TGTGCCAGCAGTCCGACAGGGAGGACCGGGGAGCTGTTTTTT
CDR3aa: CASSPTGRTGELFF

v_gene: TRBV19
j_gene: TRBJ1-1
d_gene: -
abundance: -
CDR3nt: TGTGCCAGTAGTATAGCGGAGGGCACTGAAGCTTTCTTT
CDR3aa: CASSIAEGTEAFF

v_gene: TRBV4-2
j_gene: TRBJ2-7
d_gene: TRBD1
abundance: -
CDR3nt: TGTGCCAGCAGCCAAGCGGGGACAGAGACCTACGAGCAGTACTTC
CDR3aa: CASSQAGTETYEQYF

v_gene: TRBV5-6
j_gene: TRBJ2-6
d_gene: -
abundance: -
CDR3nt: TGTGCCAGCAGCTTGGCGGCGGACTCTGGGGCCAACGTCCTGACTTTC
CDR3aa: CASSLAADSGANVLTF

v_gene: TRBV2
j_gene: TRBJ2-5
d_gene: -
abundance: -
CDR3nt: TGTGCCAGCAGTGAGTCCCGAGGGCAGACCCAGTACTTC
CDR3aa: CASSESRGQTQYF

v_gene: TRBV4-1
j_gene: TRBJ2-1
d_gene: TRBD2
abundance: -
CDR3nt: TGCGCCAGCAGCCAAGACTTTGCGGGGGGGCCGAGCAATGAGCAGTTCTTC
CDR3aa: CASSQDFAGGPSNEQFF

v_gene: TRBV29-1
j_gene: TRBJ2-7
d_gene: -
abundance: -
CDR3nt: TGCAGCGTTGGGGACTCTGCAGCCTACGAGCAGTACTTC
CDR3aa: CSVGDSAAYEQYF

v_gene: TRBV4-1
j_gene: TRBJ2-5
d_gene: TRBD2
abundance: -
CDR3nt: TGCGCCAGCAGCCCCGGGGGGGCCGAGGAGACCCAGTACTTC
CDR3aa: CASSPGGAEETQYF